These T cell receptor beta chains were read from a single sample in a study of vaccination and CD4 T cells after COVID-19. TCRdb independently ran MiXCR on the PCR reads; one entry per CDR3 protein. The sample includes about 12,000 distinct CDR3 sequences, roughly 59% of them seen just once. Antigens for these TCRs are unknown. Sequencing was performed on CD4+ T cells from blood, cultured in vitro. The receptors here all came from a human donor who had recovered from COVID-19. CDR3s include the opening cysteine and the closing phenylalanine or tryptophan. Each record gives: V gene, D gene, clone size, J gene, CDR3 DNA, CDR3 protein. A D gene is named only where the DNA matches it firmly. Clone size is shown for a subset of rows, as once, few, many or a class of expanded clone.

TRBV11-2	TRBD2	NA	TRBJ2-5	TGTGCCAGCAGCTTAGGTGGACTAGCGGGAGTGGAGACCCAGTACTTC	CASSLGGLAGVETQYF
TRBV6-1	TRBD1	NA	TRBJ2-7	TGTGCCAGCTTGTCCGGGACAGGGTCCTACGAGCAGTACTTC	CASLSGTGSYEQYF
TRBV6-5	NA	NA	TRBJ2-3	TGTGCCAGCAGTTCCACAGCAGATACGCAGTATTTT	CASSSTADTQYF
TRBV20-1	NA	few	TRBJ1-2	TGCAGTGTCTGGACCTATGGCTACACCTTC	CSVWTYGYTF
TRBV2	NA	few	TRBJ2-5	TGTGCCAGCAGTGAATCTGAAGAAGAGACCCAGTACTTC	CASSESEEETQYF
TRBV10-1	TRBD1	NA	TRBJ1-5	TGCGCCAGCAGTGAACAGGGGGACAATCAGCCCCAGCATTTT	CASSEQGDNQPQHF
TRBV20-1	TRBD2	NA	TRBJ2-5	TGCAGTGCTAGAGATCCGGCAGGGCGGGGGGAGACCCAGTACTTC	CSARDPAGRGETQYF
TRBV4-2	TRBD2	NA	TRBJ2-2	TGTGCCAGCAGCCGGGGGACTAGCGGGAGTGGGACCGGGGAGCTGTTTTTT	CASSRGTSGSGTGELFF
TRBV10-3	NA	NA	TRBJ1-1	TGTGCCATCGCCGGGACAAACACTGAAGCTTTCTTT	CAIAGTNTEAFF
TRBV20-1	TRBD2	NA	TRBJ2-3	TGCAGTGCTATGACTAGCGGGACTACAGATACGCAGTATTTT	CSAMTSGTTDTQYF
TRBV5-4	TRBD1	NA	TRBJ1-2	TGTGCCAGCAGCTTGGCCAGGACAGGGGATAACTATGGCTACACCTTC	CASSLARTGDNYGYTF
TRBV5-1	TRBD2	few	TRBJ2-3	TGCGCCAGCAGCTCGGCGAGGGGACTAGCGGGAGGCACAGATACGCAGTATTTT	CASSSARGLAGGTDTQYF
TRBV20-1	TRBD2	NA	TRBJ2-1	TGCAGTGCTCCGACCGGGACTAGCGGAAAAAGCTCCTACAATGAGCAGTTCTTC	CSAPTGTSGKSSYNEQFF
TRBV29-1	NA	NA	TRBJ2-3	TGCAGCGTTGGACGTATTCGGGATACGCAGTATTTT	CSVGRIRDTQYF
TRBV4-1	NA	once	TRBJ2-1	TGCGCCAGCAGTCAGGAATCGGCAGGGCGTCGCAATGAGCAGTTCTTC	CASSQESAGRRNEQFF
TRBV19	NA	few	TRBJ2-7	TGTGCCAGTAGTAAGGGCAGCTCCATTAGCTACGAGCAGTACTTC	CASSKGSSISYEQYF
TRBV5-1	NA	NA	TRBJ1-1	TGCGCCAGCAGCTTGTGGCCTGGGGTGAACACTGAAGCTTTCTTT	CASSLWPGVNTEAFF
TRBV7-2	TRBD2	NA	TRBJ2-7	TGTGCCAGCAGCCCGCAATCGAGCGGGAGTCGGGCGTACTTC	CASSPQSSGSRAYF
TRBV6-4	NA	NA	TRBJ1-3	TGTGCCAGCAATCCGGGGCCAGCCTCTGGAAACACCATATATTTT	CASNPGPASGNTIYF
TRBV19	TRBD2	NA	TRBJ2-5	TGTGCCAGTAGCCACGGGACTAGCGGGAGTTTGGAGACCCAGTACTTC	CASSHGTSGSLETQYF
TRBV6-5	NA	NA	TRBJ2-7	TGTGCCAGCAGTTACGGAGCAACCTACGAGCAGTACTTC	CASSYGATYEQYF
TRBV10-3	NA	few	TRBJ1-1	TGTGTAACCCGGGGCAGCTTGAACACTGAAGCTTTCTTT	CVTRGSLNTEAFF